Below are 7 T cell receptor beta chains sequenced from a single sample in a study of T cell responses to AZD1222 COVID-19 vaccine. Method: immunoSEQ multiplex PCR; TCRdb's copy keeps in-frame clones and lacks some. The sample includes roughly 150,000 clones, 88% of them seen just once. Source: peripheral blood, taken after recovery from COVID-19. These TCRs come from an adult who had recovered from COVID-19.

This chain uses TRBV5-4 with TRBJ2-5; D is possibly TRBD1 (8 bases). Germline V CDR1 and CDR2: SGHNT, YYREEE (reference sequence). The CDR3 is 16 residues long. Trimming shortened V by 1 base and J by 5 bases, and 18 bases separated the two germline ends. The CDR3 reads CASSLPSGQGGETQYF. As DNA, the CDR3 is TGTGCCAGCAGCTTGCCGTCCGGACAGGGAGGGGAGACCCAGTACTTC.

This chain uses TRBV2 with TRBJ1-5; no clear D. The CDR3 sequence is 13 residues long. V was clipped by 6 bases and J by 11 bases, with 17 bases between them. The germline CDR1 and CDR2 sequences are SNHLY and FYNNEI. CDR3 DNA sequence: TGTGCCAGCAGACGGGATGGGCCTATGGCCCAGCATTTT. It specifies CASRRDGPMAQHF.

The V and J genes are TRBV18 and TRBJ1-2, with D possibly TRBD1 on 5 matching bases. Germline loops: CDR1 KGHSH, CDR2 LQKENI. The CDR3 is 16 amino acids. Trimming removed 3 bases from V and 4 bases from J, with 18 bases in between. CDR3 residues: CASSPNGGGRGYGYTF. Here the CDR3 DNA reads TGTGCCAGCTCACCTAACGGTGGAGGGAGGGGCTATGGCTACACCTTC.

This chain uses TRBV28 with TRBJ2-5; D possibly uses TRBD1 or TRBD2 (5 bases each). Germline V gene lookup returns CDR1 MDHEN and CDR2 SYDVKM. CDR3 length: 16 amino acids. Trimming stripped 4 bases from V and 4 bases from J, with 19 bases between. CDR3: CASSSSTGGRGETQYF. CDR3 nucleotides: TGTGCCAGCAGTTCGTCAACAGGAGGTCGGGGAGAGACCCAGTACTTC.

For the CDR3, the DNA is TGCGCCAGCAGCCTGGGACTAGCGGGGGCCTACGAGCAGTACTTC. The encoded protein is CASSLGLAGAYEQYF. V usage is TRBV4-1 and J usage is TRBJ2-7, with 14 bases matching TRBD2. Germline CDR1 MGHRA, CDR2 YSYEKL. This CDR3 contains 15 residues. Losses at the gene ends were 4 bases for V and 2 bases for J; bases not matched to a gene: 1.

The chain joins TRBV6-5 to TRBJ1-2; no firm D call. The CDR3 has 13 amino acids. The germline V gene has CDR1 MNHEY and CDR2 SVGAGI. Between the trimmed V and J ends, which lost 6 bases and 0 bases, there was a span of 8 bases. The CDR3 nucleotides read TGTGCCAGCAGATGGCCGACTAACTATGGCTACACCTTC. Translation: CASRWPTNYGYTF.

The chain joins TRBV14 to TRBJ1-1; D is unresolved. The CDR3 is made up of 14 amino acids. V shed 0 bases and J shed 6 bases, with 11 bases lying between them. CDR1 and CDR2 from the germline V gene are SGHDN and FVKESK. The CDR3 region is CASSQERRVSEAFF. CDR3 nucleotides: TGTGCCAGCAGCCAAGAAAGACGAGTCTCTGAAGCTTTCTTT.